This TCR beta chain was documented in a study of radiation and T cells in renal cell carcinoma. For the study at large: Nephrectomy followed 15 Gy stereotactic body radiation by 4 weeks. General study points: Baseline intratumoral clonotype presence is unknown without pretreatment biopsies. In blood, top tumor clones expanded by 2 weeks, shrinking by 4.

The data were produced by immunoSEQ multiplex PCR, yet TCRdb's version contains in-frame clones alone and is incomplete. Altogether some 150,000 clones are present, roughly 90% being singletons, with the ten largest covering roughly 13%. Deletions cut 5 bases from V and 3 bases from J, with 8 bases between. The germline gives CDR1 SGHTA, CDR2 FQGNSA. The CDR3 totals 13 residues. This clone showed up just once. Its antigen remains unidentified. Time point defined: blood 2 weeks post-SBRT. Described treatment: 15 Gy SBRT to primary tumor, nephrectomy 4 weeks later. Blood was sampled at baseline, 2 weeks and 4 weeks after SBRT.

The V call is TRBV7-2, the J call TRBJ2-1; D unresolved. The sequencing here drew on blood, taken from a patient whose treatment included radiotherapy and nephrectomy. The sequence was collected from a woman aged 45-65 years with renal cell carcinoma. The DNA of the CDR3 is TGTGCCAGCAGCCGTTACAACTACAATGAGCAGTTCTTC. This codes for CASSRYNYNEQFF.